What follows are 2 T cell receptor beta chains derived from one specimen sequenced in a study of neurological immune-mediated disorders. The time point here: technical triplicate 1. TCRdb reprocessed the 5' RACE reads with MiXCR, giving one entry per CDR3 protein. Altogether some 38,000 distinct CDR3 sequences are present, around 10% being singletons, with the ten largest covering around 4%. The sequencing input was PBMCs. The origin of the receptors is a man aged 55 to 70 with HTLV-1-associated myelopathy (HAM/TSP).

The table lists this clonotype with many counts. The chain combines TRBV5-6 with TRBJ1-2, with 11 bases lining up with TRBD1. Germline CDR1 SGHDT, CDR2 YYEEEE. V lost 4 bases, J lost 8 bases, and 7 bases stayed unmatched. This CDR3 has 14 residues. CDR3 DNA sequence: TGTGCCAGCAGCCCCGGACAGGGGGCGCGAGGCTACACCTTC. Its translation: CASSPGQGARGYTF.

This clonotype was observed many times. Written as DNA, the CDR3 is TGTGCCAGCAGCTTAGACAGCGATCAGCCCCAGCATTTT. Translation: CASSLDSDQPQHF. The rearrangement joins TRBV7-3 to TRBJ1-5; a weak D match, TRBD1 (5 bases). The CDR3 has 13 amino acids. With 2 bases removed from V and 5 bases from J, the gap between germline ends came to 7 bases. The germline gives CDR1 SGHTA, CDR2 FQGTGA.